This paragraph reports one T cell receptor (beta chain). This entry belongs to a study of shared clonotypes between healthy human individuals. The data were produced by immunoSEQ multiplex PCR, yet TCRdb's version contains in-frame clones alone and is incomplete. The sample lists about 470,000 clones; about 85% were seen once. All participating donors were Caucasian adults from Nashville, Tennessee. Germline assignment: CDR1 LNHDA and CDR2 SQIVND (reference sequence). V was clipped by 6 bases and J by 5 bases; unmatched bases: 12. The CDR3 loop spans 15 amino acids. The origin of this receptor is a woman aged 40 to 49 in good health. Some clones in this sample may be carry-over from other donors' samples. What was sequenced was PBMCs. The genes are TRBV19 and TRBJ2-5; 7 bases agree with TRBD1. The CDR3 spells CASSGYTDRRETQYF. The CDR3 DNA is TGTGCCAGTAGCGGATACACGGACAGGCGGGAGACCCAGTACTTC. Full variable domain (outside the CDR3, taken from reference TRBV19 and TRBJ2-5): DGGITQSPKYLFRKEGQNVTLSCEQNLNHDAMYWYRQDPGQGLRLIYYSQIVNDFQKGDIAEGYSVSREKKESFPLTVTSAQKNPTAFYLCASSGYTDRRETQYFGPGTRLLVL.